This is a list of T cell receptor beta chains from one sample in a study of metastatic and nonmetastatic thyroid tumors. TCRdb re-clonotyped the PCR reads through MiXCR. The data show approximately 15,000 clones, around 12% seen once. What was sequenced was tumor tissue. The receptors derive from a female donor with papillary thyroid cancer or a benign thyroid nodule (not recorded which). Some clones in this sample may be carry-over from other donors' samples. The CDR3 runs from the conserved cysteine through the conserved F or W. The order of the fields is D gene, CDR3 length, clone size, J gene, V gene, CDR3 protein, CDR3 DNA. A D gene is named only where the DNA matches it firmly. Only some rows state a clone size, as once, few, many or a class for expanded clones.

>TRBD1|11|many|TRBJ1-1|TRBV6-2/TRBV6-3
CASNIQGATFF
TGTGCCAGCAACATACAGGGGGCCACTTTCTTT
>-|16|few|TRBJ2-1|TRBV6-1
CASSLIKGSSYNEQFF
TGTGCCAGCAGCCTCATCAAAGGAAGCTCCTACAATGAGCAGTTCTTC
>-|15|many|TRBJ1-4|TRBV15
CATSPRAGANEKLFF
TGTGCCACCAGCCCGAGGGCAGGGGCTAATGAAAAACTGTTTTTT
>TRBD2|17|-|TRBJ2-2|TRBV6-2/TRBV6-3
CASSYSGLAGNTGELFF
TGTGCCAGCAGTTACTCAGGACTAGCGGGGAACACCGGGGAGCTGTTTTTT
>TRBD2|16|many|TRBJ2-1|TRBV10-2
CASRPGLAGGGNEQFF
TGCGCCAGCAGACCGGGACTAGCGGGGGGGGGAAATGAGCAGTTCTTC
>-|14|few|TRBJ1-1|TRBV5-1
CASSWRGENTEAFF
TGCGCCAGCAGTTGGCGGGGGGAGAACACTGAAGCTTTCTTT
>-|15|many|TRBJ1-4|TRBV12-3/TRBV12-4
CASSFFRGPGEKLFF
TGTGCCAGCAGTTTTTTCCGGGGCCCCGGGGAAAAACTGTTTTTT
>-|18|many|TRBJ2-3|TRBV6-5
CASSFGMGDQSLSDTQYF
TGTGCCAGCAGTTTCGGAATGGGGGACCAGAGCTTATCAGATACGCAGTATTTT
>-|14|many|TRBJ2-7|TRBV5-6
CASSPGTWEYEQYF
TGTGCCAGCAGCCCCGGGACTTGGGAGTACGAGCAGTACTTC
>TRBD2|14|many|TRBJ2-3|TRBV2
CASSRGGDTDTQYF
TGTGCCAGCTCCCGGGGGGGAGACACAGATACGCAGTATTTT
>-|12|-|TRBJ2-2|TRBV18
CASSPPPGELFF
TGTGCCAGCTCACCCCCACCCGGGGAGCTGTTTTTT
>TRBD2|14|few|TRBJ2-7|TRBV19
CASRTSGSSYEQYF
TGTGCCAGTAGGACTAGCGGGAGCTCCTACGAGCAGTACTTC
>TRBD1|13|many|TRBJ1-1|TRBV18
CASSQGAGTEAFF
TGTGCCAGCTCACAGGGGGCAGGGACTGAAGCTTTCTTT
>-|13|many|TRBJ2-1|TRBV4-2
CASSQDLRSGQFF
TGTGCCAGCAGCCAAGATTTGAGGAGCGGGCAGTTCTTC
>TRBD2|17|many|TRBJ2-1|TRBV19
CASSVRTSGSGYNEQFF
TGTGCCAGTAGTGTGAGGACTAGCGGGAGTGGGTACAATGAGCAGTTCTTC
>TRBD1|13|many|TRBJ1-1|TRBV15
CATSGGTGGRAFF
TGTGCCACCAGCGGGGGGACAGGGGGAAGGGCTTTCTTT
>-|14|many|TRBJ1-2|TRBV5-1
CASSLGTLWDGYTF
TGCGCCAGCAGCTTGGGTACCCTGTGGGATGGCTACACCTTC
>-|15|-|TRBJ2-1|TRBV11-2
CASTLVRERFDEQFF
TGTGCCAGCACCTTAGTTCGGGAGAGATTCGATGAGCAGTTCTTC
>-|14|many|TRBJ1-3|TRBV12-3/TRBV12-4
CASRFGLGGNTIYF
TGTGCCAGCAGATTCGGGTTAGGCGGAAACACCATATATTTT
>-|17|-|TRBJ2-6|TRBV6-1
CASRAGTRYSGANVLTF
TGTGCCAGCAGGGCCGGGACGCGGTACTCTGGGGCCAACGTCCTGACTTTC
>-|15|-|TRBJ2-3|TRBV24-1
CATSETGEWTDTQYF
TGTGCCACCAGTGAGACGGGAGAATGGACAGATACGCAGTATTTT
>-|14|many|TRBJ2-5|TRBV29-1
CSVDFPSRQETQYF
TGCAGCGTTGATTTTCCCTCCAGGCAAGAGACCCAGTACTTC
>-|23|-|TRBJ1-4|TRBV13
CASTYTYDLRARTTPPTNEKLFF
TGTGCCAGCACCTACACTTACGATCTTCGTGCGAGGACAACCCCTCCAACTAATGAAAAACTGTTCTTT
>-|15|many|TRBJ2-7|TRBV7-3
CASSLKRSDAYEQYF
TGTGCCAGCAGCTTAAAACGGAGCGACGCATACGAGCAGTACTTC
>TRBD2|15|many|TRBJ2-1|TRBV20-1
CSAGGGSEGHNEQFF
TGCAGTGCTGGGGGGGGGTCGGAAGGGCACAATGAGCAGTTCTTC
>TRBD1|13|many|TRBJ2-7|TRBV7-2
CASSRQGFYEQYF
TGTGCCAGCAGCCGACAGGGGTTCTACGAGCAGTACTTC
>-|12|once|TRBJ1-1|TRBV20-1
CSAGREMTEAFF
TGCAGTGCTGGTAGGGAAATGACTGAAGCTTTCTTT
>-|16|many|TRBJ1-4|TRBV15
CATSRTPGVLNEKLFF
TGTGCCACCAGCAGAACCCCAGGGGTTCTTAATGAAAAACTGTTTTTT
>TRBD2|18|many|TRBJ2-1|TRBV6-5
CASSYSGLDYPNRNEQFF
TGTGCCAGCAGTTACTCGGGACTAGACTATCCGAATAGAAATGAGCAGTTCTTC
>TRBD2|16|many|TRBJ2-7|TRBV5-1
CASSRTPSGGAYEQYF
TGCGCCAGCAGCCGGACGCCGAGCGGGGGGGCCTACGAGCAGTACTTC
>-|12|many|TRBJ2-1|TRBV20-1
CSASQRTNEQFF
TGCAGTGCTAGTCAGCGGACGAATGAGCAGTTCTTC
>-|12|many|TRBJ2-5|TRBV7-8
CASSSRTDYEYF
TGTGCCAGCAGCTCGCGTACGGACTATGAGTACTTC
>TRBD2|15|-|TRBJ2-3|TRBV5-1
CASSLERGWGYTQYF
TGCGCCAGCAGCTTGGAGCGGGGGTGGGGATATACGCAGTATTTT
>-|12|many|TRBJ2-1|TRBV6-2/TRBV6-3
CASSPQYNEQFF
TGTGCCAGCAGTCCCCAGTACAATGAGCAGTTCTTC
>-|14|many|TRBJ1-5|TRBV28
CASSRTELSQPQHF
TGTGCCAGCAGTAGGACGGAGTTATCTCAGCCCCAGCATTTT
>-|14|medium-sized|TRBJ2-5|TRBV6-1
CASSEPPYQETQYF
TGTGCCAGCAGTGAACCTCCGTACCAAGAGACCCAGTACTTC
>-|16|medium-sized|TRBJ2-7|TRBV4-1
CASSQVYSASTYEQYF
TGCGCCAGCAGCCAAGTATATAGCGCCTCTACCTACGAGCAGTACTTC